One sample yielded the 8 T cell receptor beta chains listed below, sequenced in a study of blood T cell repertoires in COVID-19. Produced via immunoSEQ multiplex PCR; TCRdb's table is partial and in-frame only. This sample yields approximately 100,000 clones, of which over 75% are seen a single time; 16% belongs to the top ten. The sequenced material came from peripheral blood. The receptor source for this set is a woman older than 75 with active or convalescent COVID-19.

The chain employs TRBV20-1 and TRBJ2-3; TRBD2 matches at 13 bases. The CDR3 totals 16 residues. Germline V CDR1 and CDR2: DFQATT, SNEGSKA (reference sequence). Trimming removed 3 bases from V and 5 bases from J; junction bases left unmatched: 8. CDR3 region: CSASRLAGGPIDTQYF. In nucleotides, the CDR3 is TGCAGTGCTAGTCGACTAGCGGGGGGACCCATAGATACGCAGTATTTT.

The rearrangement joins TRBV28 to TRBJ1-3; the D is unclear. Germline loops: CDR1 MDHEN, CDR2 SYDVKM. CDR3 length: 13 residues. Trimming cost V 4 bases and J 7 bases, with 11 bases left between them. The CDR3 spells CASSSGDLNTIYF. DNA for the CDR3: TGTGCCAGCAGTTCGGGAGATCTTAACACCATATATTTT.

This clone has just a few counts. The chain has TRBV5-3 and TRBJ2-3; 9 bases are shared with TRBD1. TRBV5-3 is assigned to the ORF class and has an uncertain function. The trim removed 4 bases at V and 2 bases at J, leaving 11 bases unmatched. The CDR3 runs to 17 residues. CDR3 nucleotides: TGTGCCAGAAGCGGGACACAGGGGGCGTCTTTCACAGATACGCAGTATTTT. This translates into CARSGTQGASFTDTQYF.

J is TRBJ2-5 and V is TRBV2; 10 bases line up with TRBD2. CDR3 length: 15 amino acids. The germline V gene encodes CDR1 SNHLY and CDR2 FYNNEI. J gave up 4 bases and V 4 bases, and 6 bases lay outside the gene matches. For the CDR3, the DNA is TGTGCCAGCAGTGTGTCGGGACTAGCGTCAGAGACCCAGTACTTC. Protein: CASSVSGLASETQYF.

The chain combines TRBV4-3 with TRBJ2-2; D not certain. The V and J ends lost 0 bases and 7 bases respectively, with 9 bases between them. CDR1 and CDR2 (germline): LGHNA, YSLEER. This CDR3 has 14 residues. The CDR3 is CASSQDEIRGELFF. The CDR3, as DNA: TGCGCCAGCAGCCAAGATGAGATCCGCGGGGAGCTGTTTTTT.

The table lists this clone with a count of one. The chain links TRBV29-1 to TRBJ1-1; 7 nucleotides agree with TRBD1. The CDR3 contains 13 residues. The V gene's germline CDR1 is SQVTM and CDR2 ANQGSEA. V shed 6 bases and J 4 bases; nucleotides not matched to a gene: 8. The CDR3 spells CSVAGQLGTEAFF. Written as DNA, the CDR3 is TGCAGCGTCGCGGGACAGTTGGGCACTGAAGCTTTCTTT.

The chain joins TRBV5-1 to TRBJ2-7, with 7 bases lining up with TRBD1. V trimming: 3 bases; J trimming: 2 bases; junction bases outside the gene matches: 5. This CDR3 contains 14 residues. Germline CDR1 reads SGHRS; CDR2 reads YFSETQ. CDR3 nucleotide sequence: TGCGCCAGCAGCTCGACAGGGTTTGCCTACGAGCAGTACTTC. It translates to CASSSTGFAYEQYF.

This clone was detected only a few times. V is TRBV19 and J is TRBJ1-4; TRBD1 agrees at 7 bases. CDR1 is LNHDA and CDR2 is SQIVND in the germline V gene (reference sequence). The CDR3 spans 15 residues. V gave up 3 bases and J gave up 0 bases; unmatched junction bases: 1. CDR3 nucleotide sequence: TGTGCCAGTAGTATCGGGACAGCAACTAATGAAAAACTGTTTTTT. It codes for CASSIGTATNEKLFF.